These 5 T cell receptor beta chains originate from one sample sequenced in a study of blood T cells in healthy people across ages. PCR was performed a second time for about 7 to 12 cycles using a sample-barcoded 5' primer and a J-beta primer mix. From the 5' RACE reads, TCRdb called clonotypes with MiXCR, one entry per CDR3 protein. The table includes roughly 700,000 distinct CDR3 sequences, around 25% detected once. This sample was also put to use in a study of T cells of mothers and their children.

Sequenced material: blood. Every receptor here comes from a boy under 18 in good health.

This clonotype was seen just once. The J gene is TRBJ1-5, the V gene TRBV6-2 or TRBV6-3, with 7 bases lining up with TRBD1. Germline V CDR1 and CDR2: MNHEY, SVGEGT. Trimming took 1 base from V and 3 from J; bases not matched to a gene: 3. The CDR3 is 15 amino acids. This CDR3 reads CASSYWDSPNQPQHF. The CDR3 nucleotides are TGTGCCAGCAGTTACTGGGACAGCCCCAATCAGCCCCAGCATTTT.

The V and J genes are TRBV11-2 and TRBJ1-1; no firm D call. V lost 0 bases and J 6 bases, leaving 11 bases between the germline ends. CDR1 is SGHAT, CDR2 FQNNGV, per germline. There are 14 residues in the CDR3. CDR3 amino acids: CASSLDWGSAEAFF. CDR3 DNA sequence: TGTGCCAGCAGCTTAGATTGGGGTTCGGCTGAAGCTTTCTTT.

This clonotype was detected once. This chain joins TRBV27 and TRBJ2-7; 7 bases fit TRBD1. The germline V gene has CDR1 MNHEY and CDR2 SMNVEV (reference sequence). Unmatched junction bases numbered 6, after V lost 5 bases and J lost 2 bases. CDR3 length: 14 amino acids. CDR3 in amino acids: CASSAWDSAYEQYF. The CDR3 DNA is TGTGCCAGCAGTGCCTGGGACAGCGCCTACGAGCAGTACTTC.

This clonotype has at least ten counts. The gene calls are TRBV9 and TRBJ2-5; tentative D call: TRBD2 (5 bases). The CDR3 is made up of 14 amino acids. Germline assignment: CDR1 SGDLS and CDR2 YYNGEE. Trimming removed 2 bases at V and 1 base at J, with 9 bases between. As DNA, the CDR3 is TGTGCCAGCAGCGTCGGACTTGCCCAAGAGACCCAGTACTTC. It codes for CASSVGLAQETQYF.

V gene TRBV7-2 combines with J gene TRBJ1-1; TRBD1 matches at 9 bases. V was pared by 9 bases and J by 4 bases, with 12 bases of the junction left unmatched. Germline loops: CDR1 SGHTA, CDR2 FQGNSA. The CDR3 is made up of 15 amino acids. The CDR3 loop reads CASSVTGGLGTEAFF. As DNA, the CDR3 is TGTGCCAGTAGCGTAACAGGGGGCCTCGGCACTGAAGCTTTCTTT.